This T cell receptor (beta chain) comes out of a study of cytomegalovirus exposure and HLA in healthy donors. The CDR3 is 16 residues long. Germline V gene lookup returns CDR1 SQVTM and CDR2 ANQGSEA. V was clipped by 3 bases and J by 1 base; unmatched bases: 5. 60 Vbeta and 13 Jbeta primers were used in PCR. This table comes from immunoSEQ multiplex PCR, and its TCRdb copy is limited to in-frame clones, with some not included. This sample yields about 180,000 clones, of which 84% are seen a single time; 0.38% belongs to the top ten. The sequence derives from a boy aged 2 to 9 in good health and CMV-seronegative. The chain joins TRBV29-1 to TRBJ2-3, with TRBD2 matching over 12 bases. Sequencing input: PBMCs. The CDR3 loop reads CSVDGRLAGGTDTQYF. CDR3 bases: TGCAGCGTTGATGGAAGACTAGCGGGGGGCACAGATACGCAGTATTTT.